What follows are 20 T cell receptor beta chains derived from one specimen sequenced in a study of Ad26.COV2.S vaccination and SARS-CoV-2 variants (dated by TCRdb to the early 2020s). The library was built by means of the immunoSEQ multiplex PCR assay. TCRdb stores this immuneACCESS table with in-frame sequences only. Part of the clones is absent; in the studies checked, under half of the shortfall reflects unresolved V genes, and no reason is known for the rest. This sample comprises about 98,000 clones, over 70% of them detected only once. The ten largest clones capture around 16% of the sample. The sample's time point label is to be understood as: individuals recovered from natural SARS-CoV-2 infection. The starting material was peripheral blood, obtained after recovery from COVID-19. The receptors originated from a human donor who had recovered from COVID-19.

The chain recombines TRBV4-3 with TRBJ1-1; D is possibly TRBD1 (6 bases). Germline CDR1 reads LGHNA; CDR2 reads YSLEER. Trimming removed 0 bases from V and 0 bases from J, with 20 bases in between. The CDR3 covers 19 residues. The CDR3 loop is CASSQDLMIGGILNTEAFF. For the CDR3, the DNA is TGCGCCAGCAGCCAAGATCTAATGATAGGGGGGATATTGAACACTGAAGCTTTCTTT.

The chain uses TRBV18 and TRBJ2-5, with D possibly TRBD2 on 6 matching bases. This CDR3 is 17 amino acids long. Germline loops: CDR1 KGHSH, CDR2 LQKENI. The V gene lost 2 bases and the J gene lost 6 bases, with 22 bases spanning the gap. CDR3 DNA sequence: TGTGCCAGCTCACCAGTGAGGACTACCTCCCTCTTCCAGACCCAGTACTTC. It encodes CASSPVRTTSLFQTQYF.

This chain joins TRBV6-6 and TRBJ1-1; 7 nucleotides match TRBD1. CDR3 size: 13 residues. Per the germline V gene, CDR1 is MNHNY and CDR2 is SVGAGI (reference sequence). With 6 bases clipped from V and 8 bases from J, the junction kept 9 bases outside the gene matches. The CDR3 DNA reads as TGTGCCAGCAGAGTCCAGATGGGACAGGAAGCTTTCTTT. It codes for CASRVQMGQEAFF.

This clone occurred once. The chain couples TRBV24-1 to TRBJ1-2; no clear D gene. Germline CDR1 reads KGHDR; CDR2 reads SFDVKD. This CDR3 is 14 amino acids long. V was shortened by 1 base and J by 1 base, with 6 bases between the two germline ends. In DNA, the CDR3 is TGTGCCACCAGTGATTTTTCCCTTAACTATGGCTACACCTTC. It is translated as CATSDFSLNYGYTF.

The chain links TRBV6-4 to TRBJ2-5; a possible D gene is TRBD1 (6 bases). Trimming shortened V by 2 bases and J by 2 bases, and 12 bases separated the two germline ends. The germline gives CDR1 MRHNA, CDR2 SNTAGT. The CDR3 covers 15 residues. The CDR3 DNA reads TGTGCCAGCAGTGACCGGGACACTTGGCAAGAGACCCAGTACTTC. Its translation: CASSDRDTWQETQYF.

This rearrangement joins TRBV19 to TRBJ1-2, with TRBD1 identical over 7 bases. Germline CDR1 and CDR2: LNHDA and SQIVND (reference sequence). Trimming cost V 6 bases and J 6 bases; bases outside gene matches: 10. The CDR3 spans 14 residues. The CDR3 coding sequence is TGTGCCAGTAGATTAAGGGGACAGCCCCATGGCTACACCTTC. It specifies CASRLRGQPHGYTF.

The chain recombines TRBV5-6 with TRBJ2-4; 11 nucleotides align to TRBD1. V dropped 1 base and J dropped 8; count of bases not matched to a gene: 8. From germline, CDR1 is SGHDT and CDR2 YYEEEE. This CDR3 spans 16 amino acids. In nucleotides, the CDR3 is TGTGCCAGCAGCTTGTGGACAGGGGGCGTTGGGGACATTCAGTACTTC. Its translation: CASSLWTGGVGDIQYF.

The chain carries TRBV6-2 or TRBV6-3 and TRBJ2-7, with 8 bases identical to TRBD1. This CDR3 comprises 14 residues. Losses at the gene ends were 4 bases for V and 1 base for J; bases not matched to a gene: 3. CDR1 and CDR2 (germline): MNHEY, SVGEGT. Here the CDR3 reads CASSSGQVSYEQYF. The CDR3 DNA sequence: TGTGCCAGCAGTTCGGGACAGGTTTCCTACGAGCAGTACTTC.

J is TRBJ1-3 and V is TRBV6-5; D gene unclear. V lost 7 bases to trimming and J lost 4 bases, with 8 bases between them. CDR3 length: 12 residues. CDR1 and CDR2 from the germline V gene are MNHEY and SVGAGI. The CDR3 sequence is CASTMTGNTIYF. CDR3 nucleotides: TGTGCCAGCACCATGACAGGAAACACCATATATTTT.

The gene calls are TRBV27 and TRBJ2-1, with D possibly TRBD2 on 6 matching bases. The V and J ends lost 8 bases and 6 bases respectively, with 17 bases between them. The CDR3 loop spans 14 amino acids. Per the germline V gene, CDR1 is MNHEY and CDR2 is SMNVEV (reference sequence). The CDR3: CASALGTFGNEQFF. The CDR3 DNA sequence: TGTGCCAGCGCCCTTGGGACTTTCGGCAATGAGCAGTTCTTC.

The chain couples TRBV7-9 to TRBJ2-2; 10 positions match TRBD1. The germline gives CDR1 SEHNR, CDR2 FQNEAQ (reference sequence). CDR3 length: 17 residues. V was pared by 8 bases and J by 4 bases, with 13 bases of the junction left unmatched. CDR3 amino acids: CASAPTRRTGGTGELFF. As DNA, the CDR3 is TGTGCCAGCGCCCCTACCCGTAGGACAGGGGGCACCGGGGAGCTGTTTTTT.

V and J are TRBV7-6 and TRBJ2-7; 10 nucleotides agree with TRBD1. Germline V lookup: CDR1 SGHVS, CDR2 FNYEAQ. The CDR3 extends over 14 amino acids. J lost 5 bases, V lost 3 bases, and 4 bases had no gene match. CDR3 in amino acids: CASSFRDRGDEQYF. DNA of the CDR3: TGTGCCAGCAGCTTTCGGGACAGGGGCGACGAGCAGTACTTC.

The J gene is TRBJ2-1, the V gene TRBV7-9; D is unclear. The germline CDR1 and CDR2 sequences are SEHNR and FQNEAQ (reference sequence). CDR3 length: 15 amino acids. Trimming removed 4 bases from V and 5 bases from J, with 15 bases in between. The CDR3 bases are TGTGCCAGCAGCTCGGTTATTTCGTCGGACAATGAGCAGTTCTTC. It specifies CASSSVISSDNEQFF. The full variable domain, with the rest looked up from reference TRBV7-9 and TRBJ2-1, is DTGVSQNPRHKITKRGQNVTFRCDPISEHNRLYWYRQTLGQGPEFLTYFQNEAQLEKSRLLSDRFSAERPKGSFSTLEIQRTEQGDSAMYLCASSSVISSDNEQFFGPGTRLTVL.

The V call is TRBV5-6, the J call TRBJ1-6; TRBD1 might be the D (6 bases). Trimming stripped 3 bases from V and 7 bases from J, with 17 bases between. The CDR3 runs to 16 residues. The V gene's germline CDR1 is SGHDT and CDR2 YYEEEE. The CDR3 sequence is CASSWQGKNFNSPLHF. The CDR3, as DNA: TGTGCCAGCAGCTGGCAGGGGAAAAATTTCAATTCACCCCTCCACTTT.

The rearrangement uses TRBV9 and TRBJ1-2; possibly TRBD1 for D (6 bases). The germline gives CDR1 SGDLS, CDR2 YYNGEE. The CDR3 has 14 residues. V was trimmed by 3 bases and J by 8 bases, leaving 17 bases between them. The CDR3 nucleotides are TGTGCCAGCAGCGCGGGACACCTCCTTGGGGGCTACACCTTC. Translated: CASSAGHLLGGYTF.

The V call is TRBV19, the J call TRBJ1-5; D is ambiguous. This CDR3 region has 13 residues. Germline V gene data show CDR1 as LNHDA and CDR2 as SQIVND (reference sequence). V was trimmed by 6 bases and J by 4 bases, leaving 10 bases between them. CDR3 protein: CASRQQVNQPQHF. The DNA for the CDR3 is TGTGCCAGTAGACAACAAGTAAATCAGCCCCAGCATTTT.

The CDR3 DNA sequence: TGTGCCAGCACCCGTAGGACAGGCTCGTTCACTGAAGCTTTCTTT. It yields the protein CASTRRTGSFTEAFF. The chain links TRBV6-6 to TRBJ1-1, with TRBD1 identical over 7 bases. Per germline, CDR1 MNHNY and CDR2 SVGAGI (reference sequence). CDR3 length: 15 amino acids. Trimming took 7 bases from V and 4 from J; bases not matched to a gene: 12.

The table lists this clone with a few counts. The gene calls are TRBV9 and TRBJ1-2; D unresolved. The V gene lost 0 bases and the J gene lost 2 bases, with 5 bases spanning the gap. The length of the CDR3 is 13 residues. Germline V CDR1 and CDR2: SGDLS, YYNGEE. The CDR3 loop reads CASSVDMNYGYTF. CDR3 sequence (DNA): TGTGCCAGCAGCGTAGACATGAACTATGGCTACACCTTC.

This rearrangement joins TRBV27 to TRBJ2-2; unclear D gene. Germline CDR1 MNHEY, CDR2 SMNVEV (reference sequence). The CDR3 is made up of 14 amino acids. V lost 0 bases to trimming and J lost 2 bases, with 4 bases between them. This CDR3 is CASSLSINTGELFF. The CDR3 DNA follows: TGTGCCAGCAGTTTATCTATTAACACCGGGGAGCTGTTTTTT.

The chain uses TRBV25-1 and TRBJ2-1, with TRBD1 matching 9 bases. Trimming cost V 7 bases and J 6 bases; bases outside gene matches: 7. Germline V gives CDR1 MGHDK, CDR2 SYGVNS. The CDR3 runs to 14 residues. The CDR3 DNA is TGTGCCAGCACCGGCGGGGACAGGGTCAATGAGCAGTTCTTC. Amino acids: CASTGGDRVNEQFF.